This entry lists 17 T cell receptor beta chains sequenced from one sample in a study of shared clonotypes between healthy human individuals. Sequencing used immunoSEQ multiplex PCR; TCRdb keeps in-frame clones, though not all of them. The sample shows about 700,000 clones, under 95% of them seen only once. Terminally differentiated effector memory CD45RA+ cells were excluded by CCR7 positive selection of CD45RO-negative cells. Sequenced input: naive CD8+ T cells sorted from blood. These receptors all stem from a man aged 30 to 45 in good health.

This rearrangement joins TRBV6-5 to TRBJ2-3; TRBD2 aligns across 8 bases. Germline CDR1 MNHEY, CDR2 SVGAGI. V shed 2 bases and J 4 bases; nucleotides not matched to a gene: 8. The CDR3 contains 16 residues. CDR3 coding DNA: TGTGCCAGCAGTTACGTGACGGGAGGGCCAGCAGATACGCAGTATTTT. Its translation is CASSYVTGGPADTQYF.

This chain joins TRBV2 and TRBJ2-2; no firm D call. CDR1 is SNHLY and CDR2 is FYNNEI in the germline V gene. This CDR3 has 11 residues. Trimming took 6 bases from V and 6 from J, leaving 5 bases between them. The CDR3 DNA reads TGTGCCAGCAGCGGTGCCGGGGAGCTGTTTTTT. As protein: CASSGAGELFF.

CDR3 bases: TGTGCCAGCAGAATCATCAGTGGGGGCTACGAGCAGTACTTC. It yields the protein CASRIISGGYEQYF. V usage is TRBV27 and J usage is TRBJ2-7, with D perhaps assigned TRBD1 or TRBD2 (5 bases each). Germline CDR1 and CDR2: MNHEY and SMNVEV (reference sequence). Between the trimmed V and J ends, which lost 6 bases and 3 bases, there was a span of 15 bases. CDR3 length: 14 amino acids.

The chain recombines TRBV7-9 with TRBJ2-7, with D possibly matching TRBD1 (6 bases). Germline assignment: CDR1 SEHNR and CDR2 FQNEAQ (reference sequence). V was clipped by 3 bases and J by 0 bases, with 15 bases between them. The CDR3 length is 16 residues. For the CDR3, the DNA is TGTGCCAGCAGCTTGCAGGGGTCCTATAACTCCTACGAGCAGTACTTC. It encodes CASSLQGSYNSYEQYF.

This chain connects TRBV2 to TRBJ2-7; TRBD1 agrees at 9 bases. Germline trimming cut 3 bases from V and 3 bases from J; bases unmatched to any gene: 12. This CDR3 is built from 17 residues. The germline V gene encodes CDR1 SNHLY and CDR2 FYNNEI. For the CDR3, the DNA is TGTGCCAGCAGTGACCCCACGTACGGGACAGGGTTCTACGAGCAGTACTTC. Translation gives CASSDPTYGTGFYEQYF.

The gene calls are TRBV6-5 and TRBJ1-2; 12 bases map to TRBD1. Looked up from germline, CDR1 is MNHEY and CDR2 is SVGAGI. J gave up 3 bases and V 6 bases, and 5 bases lay outside the gene matches. CDR3 size: 15 residues. CDR3 nucleotides: TGTGCCAGCAGCCCCGGGACAGGGGGCCACTATGGCTACACCTTC. It specifies CASSPGTGGHYGYTF.

This clone was picked up one time. The chain carries TRBV7-6 and TRBJ2-3; perhaps TRBD2 as D (6 bases). This CDR3 is built from 17 residues. Germline-derived CDR1 and CDR2 are SGHVS and FNYEAQ. The V gene lost 5 bases and the J gene lost 3 bases, with 21 bases spanning the gap. CDR3 loop: CASSGNFDLGRTDTQYF. The CDR3 DNA reads TGTGCCAGCAGCGGCAACTTTGACCTAGGGAGGACAGATACGCAGTATTTT.

The genes are TRBV9 and TRBJ2-7; D not resolved. V was shortened by 4 bases and J by 0 bases, with 8 bases between the two germline ends. CDR3 size: 13 residues. Germline V gives CDR1 SGDLS, CDR2 YYNGEE. CDR3 region: CASSPLSSYEQYF. CDR3 DNA: TGTGCCAGCAGCCCTCTAAGCTCCTACGAGCAGTACTTC. The variable domain in full, with the rest retrieved from reference TRBV9 and TRBJ2-7, is DSGVTQTPKHLITATGQRVTLRCSPRSGDLSVYWYQQSLDQGLQFLIQYYNGEERAKGNILERFSAQQFPDLHSELNLSSLELGDSALYFCASSPLSSYEQYFGPGTRLTVT.

The J gene is TRBJ1-1, the V gene TRBV2; 8 nucleotides agree with TRBD1. Germline V lookup: CDR1 SNHLY, CDR2 FYNNEI. CDR3 size: 15 residues. Trimming took 7 bases from V and 0 from J; bases not matched to a gene: 7. The CDR3, as DNA: TGTGCCAGCACTGAGGACAGGGCGGTGAACACTGAAGCTTTCTTT. Protein: CASTEDRAVNTEAFF.

This clone appeared once. V gene TRBV27 combines with J gene TRBJ2-1; no clear D. Germline V CDR1 and CDR2: MNHEY, SMNVEV (reference sequence). Trimming removed 2 bases at V and 10 bases at J, with 15 bases between. The CDR3 has 14 amino acids. The CDR3 region is CASSLQVLADEQFF. The CDR3, as DNA: TGTGCCAGCAGTTTACAAGTATTAGCCGACGAGCAGTTCTTC.

As for this clone: This sample also contains other DNA sequences that code for the same CDR3. CDR3 nucleotides: TGTGCCAGCAGTTTCCTTAGCACAGATACGCAGTATTTT. This gives the protein CASSFLSTDTQYF. The rearrangement links TRBV27 to TRBJ2-3, with unresolved D. V lost 3 bases, J lost 0 bases, and 4 bases lay in between. There are 13 residues in the CDR3. CDR1 is MNHEY, CDR2 SMNVEV, per germline (reference sequence).

This chain links TRBV27 with TRBJ1-1, with D possibly being TRBD1 (5 bases). V lost 2 bases and J 0 bases, leaving 16 bases between the germline ends. The CDR3 extends over 17 amino acids. Germline V gene lookup returns CDR1 MNHEY and CDR2 SMNVEV (reference sequence). CDR3 protein: CASSLAGPGAMNTEAFF. The CDR3, as DNA: TGTGCCAGCAGTTTAGCAGGGCCAGGCGCCATGAACACTGAAGCTTTCTTT.

This chain joins TRBV7-8 and TRBJ2-1; 8 bases match TRBD1. Germline CDR1 and CDR2: SGHVS and FQNEAQ. V shed 6 bases and J 8 bases; nucleotides not matched to a gene: 3. The CDR3 runs 12 residues. Here the CDR3 reads CASRDRDYEQFF. For the CDR3, the DNA is TGTGCCAGCAGGGACAGGGACTATGAGCAGTTCTTC.

The gene calls are TRBV5-1 and TRBJ2-1, with TRBD1 as a possible D gene (5 bases). Germline V lookup: CDR1 SGHRS, CDR2 YFSETQ. The CDR3 loop spans 14 amino acids. Trimming stripped 5 bases from V and 4 bases from J, with 13 bases between. CDR3 in DNA: TGCGCCAGCAGTATCAGGGTCAAGTACAATGAGCAGTTCTTC. Its protein product is CASSIRVKYNEQFF.

This chain links TRBV29-1 with TRBJ2-1; 7 nucleotides match TRBD2. The junction had 10 bases not matched to a gene; V was cut back by 6 bases and J by 8 bases. Germline loops: CDR1 SQVTM, CDR2 ANQGSEA. The CDR3 is 13 amino acids. DNA of the CDR3: TGCAGCGTAGGGGACGGACTAGTCGATGAGCAGTTCTTC. It is translated as CSVGDGLVDEQFF.

This chain joins TRBV2 and TRBJ2-7; TRBD1 is a possible D gene (6 bases). CDR3 size: 15 residues. V dropped 6 bases and J dropped 1 base, with 16 bases sitting between them. From germline, CDR1 is SNHLY and CDR2 FYNNEI. The chain's CDR3 is CASSDPGEPSYEQYF. The CDR3 bases are TGTGCCAGCAGCGACCCAGGGGAACCTTCCTACGAGCAGTACTTC.

The J gene is TRBJ2-4, the V gene TRBV27; maybe TRBD2 (5 bases). CDR3 length: 15 amino acids. The germline gives CDR1 MNHEY, CDR2 SMNVEV (reference sequence). Trimming stripped 0 bases from V and 2 bases from J, with 8 bases between. The CDR3 coding sequence is TGTGCCAGCAGTTTATCGTCGGGAACCAAAAACATTCAGTACTTC. Amino acid sequence: CASSLSSGTKNIQYF.